These 22 T cell receptor beta chains were sequenced from one sample in a study of blood T cells in healthy people across ages. Primers used in a second PCR of about 6 to 11 cycles were a sample-barcoded 5' primer and a J-beta primer mix. TCRdb itself ran the 5' RACE reads through MiXCR, one entry per CDR3 protein. The data contain 650,000 to 1,000,000 distinct CDR3 sequences, roughly 34% of them singletons. Sequenced: blood. These receptors all stem from a man aged 18 to 29 in good health.

The chain joins TRBV27 to TRBJ2-6; D is undetermined. V shed 7 bases and J shed 0 bases, with 7 bases lying between them. Germline lookup yields CDR1 MNHEY and CDR2 SMNVEV (reference sequence). The CDR3 is 14 amino acids. This CDR3 reads CASMQTSGANVLTF. CDR3 nucleotide sequence: TGTGCCAGCATGCAGACCTCTGGGGCCAACGTCCTGACTTTC.

The sample holds many counts of this clonotype. This sequence joins TRBV28 and TRBJ2-1; TRBD2 matches at 8 bases. The germline CDR1 and CDR2 sequences are MDHEN and SYDVKM. The V and J ends lost 5 bases and 4 bases, in that order; junction bases with no gene match: 4. There are 14 residues in the CDR3. Here the CDR3 reads CASSQAGGYNEQFF. CDR3 nucleotide sequence: TGTGCCAGCAGTCAGGCGGGGGGATACAATGAGCAGTTCTTC.

The chain recombines TRBV6-5 with TRBJ2-1; D is perhaps TRBD1 (6 bases). CDR1 and CDR2 from the germline V gene are MNHEY and SVGAGI. The CDR3 contains 15 residues. The V end was cut by 5 bases, the J end by 6 bases, with 17 bases between. The DNA of the CDR3 is TGTGCCAGCAGTGCCAGGAACAGGGTTGGCAATGAGCAGTTCTTC. This codes for CASSARNRVGNEQFF.

This clonotype has only a few counts. The chain is built from TRBV12-3 or TRBV12-4 and TRBJ2-4; TRBD2 might be the D (5 bases). V lost 5 bases, J lost 8 bases, and 16 bases lay in between. The CDR3 length is 14 residues. The CDR3 sequence is CASSLGDLGDIQYF. The DNA of the CDR3 is TGTGCCAGCAGTCTGGGAGATTTAGGTGACATTCAGTACTTC.

This clonotype was seen only a few times. V usage is TRBV28 and J usage is TRBJ1-2, with D uncertain. Germline V gene data show CDR1 as MDHEN and CDR2 as SYDVKM. Between the trimmed V and J ends, which lost 1 base and 7 bases, there was a span of 13 bases. The CDR3 sequence is 14 residues long. CDR3 in DNA: TGTGCCAGCAGTTTATCGGTAGTGAGGGTTGGCTACACCTTC. Translating it yields CASSLSVVRVGYTF.

The chain is built from TRBV4-1 and TRBJ1-4; possible D gene TRBD1, 5 bases. The V end was cut by 0 bases, the J end by 0 bases, with 17 bases between. Germline CDR1 and CDR2: MGHRA and YSYEKL. The CDR3 contains 19 residues. CDR3 residues: CASSQDRFGTDATNEKLFF. CDR3 nucleotide sequence: TGCGCCAGCAGCCAAGATCGGTTTGGGACGGATGCAACTAATGAAAAACTGTTTTTT.

This clonotype was detected only a few times. This chain links TRBV7-2 with TRBJ2-1; 8 positions match TRBD2. J was trimmed by 2 bases and V by 5 bases; bases with no gene match: 11. Germline CDR1 SGHTA, CDR2 FQGNSA. The CDR3 is made up of 17 amino acids. The CDR3 region is CASSPEIERGTYNEQFF. The CDR3 nucleotides are TGTGCCAGCAGCCCTGAGATTGAGCGGGGGACCTACAATGAGCAGTTCTTC.

On this clonotype itself: The junction does not match germline at one end; this may be a read error. V usage is TRBV6-2 or TRBV6-3 and J usage is TRBJ2-5; perhaps TRBD2 as D (5 bases). The CDR3 sequence is 13 residues long. The germline CDR1 and CDR2 sequences are MNHEY and SVGEGT. This CDR3 reads CASSDSAEGTQYF. The CDR3, as DNA: TGTGCCAGCAGTGACTCGGCCGAGGGGACCCAGTACTTC.

As regards this clonotype: A much larger clone differs from this one at a single base, so this may be a read error. The chain couples TRBV7-6 to TRBJ2-5, with D unclear. The V gene lost 5 bases and the J gene lost 3 bases, with 13 bases spanning the gap. Germline-derived CDR1 and CDR2 are SGHVS and FNYEAQ. The CDR3 totals 14 residues. The CDR3 DNA follows: TGTGCCAGCAGCGTAGTGTCTTCCGAAGAGACCCAGTACTTC. Translated: CASSVVSSEETQYF.

The V call is TRBV11-2, the J call TRBJ2-7; D ambiguous. The germline V gene has CDR1 SGHAT and CDR2 FQNNGV. Trimming pared 0 bases from V and 0 bases from J, leaving 9 bases between. The length of the CDR3 is 15 residues. CDR3 DNA: TGTGCCAGCAGCTTAGATGCTCAGAGCTCCTACGAGCAGTACTTC. As protein: CASSLDAQSSYEQYF.

With regard to this clonotype: A much larger clone sits a single nucleotide away, making a read error possible. The gene calls are TRBV6-2 or TRBV6-3 and TRBJ2-7; D is possibly TRBD2 (6 bases). The DNA end is more similar to TRBJ2-4, so the J call may be wrong. The germline V gene has CDR1 MNHEY and CDR2 SVGEGT. The CDR3 has 13 residues. CDR3 sequence reads: CASTGLTGNIQYF. CDR3 bases: TGTGCCAGCACCGGACTAACGGGAAACATTCAGTACTTC.

The gene calls are TRBV25-1 and TRBJ1-6, with 10 bases fitting TRBD1. The CDR3 sequence is 16 residues long. The ends lost 3 bases at V and 7 bases at J; junction bases unmatched: 6. Germline V lookup: CDR1 MGHDK, CDR2 SYGVNS. The DNA for the CDR3 is TGTGCCAGCAGTGACCCACGGACAGGGGGAAATTCACCCCTCCACTTT. This gives the protein CASSDPRTGGNSPLHF.

This clonotype has only a few counts. The chain has TRBV7-9 and TRBJ1-5; D ambiguous. Trimming shortened V by 4 bases and J by 1 base, and 11 bases separated the two germline ends. Germline values: CDR1 SEHNR, CDR2 FQNEAQ (reference sequence). The CDR3 has 15 residues. The CDR3 here is CASSWEGLSNQPQHF. In DNA, the CDR3 is TGTGCCAGCAGCTGGGAAGGGTTGAGCAATCAGCCCCAGCATTTT.

The chain employs TRBV2 and TRBJ2-4; TRBD1 agrees at 8 bases. The better agreement between TRBJ2-5 and the DNA end casts doubt on the J call. CDR1 and CDR2 from the germline V gene are SNHLY and FYNNEI. CDR3 length: 15 amino acids. The CDR3 DNA is TGTGCCAGCAGTGGAAGCAGGGGGCCCCAAGAGACCCAGTACTTC. This translates into CASSGSRGPQETQYF.

In this sample, this clonotype turned up a few times. The chain couples TRBV6-2 or TRBV6-3 to TRBJ1-5, with D maybe TRBD1 (5 bases). The CDR3 has 15 residues. V was trimmed by 0 bases and J by 6 bases, leaving 12 bases between them. Per germline, CDR1 MNHEY and CDR2 SVGEGT. The CDR3, as DNA: TGTGCCAGCAGTTACTCGGGGGGTGAGGGTCAGCCCCAGCATTTT. It encodes CASSYSGGEGQPQHF.

This clonotype was counted at least ten times. This rearrangement joins TRBV7-2 to TRBJ2-7; D is unclear. The CDR3 is made up of 11 amino acids. Germline V gives CDR1 SGHTA, CDR2 FQGNSA. V was clipped by 3 bases and J by 7 bases, with 7 bases between them. In DNA form, the CDR3 reads TGTGCCAGCAGCTTTAGTGGGGAGCAGTACTTC. Translation: CASSFSGEQYF.

The rearrangement links TRBV18 to TRBJ1-4; D call uncertain. V lost 3 bases, J lost 6 bases, and 14 bases lay in between. This CDR3 comprises 15 residues. Germline V gene data show CDR1 as KGHSH and CDR2 as LQKENI. CDR3 loop: CASSPNPGVDEKLFF. In DNA, the CDR3 is TGTGCCAGCTCACCCAACCCCGGGGTAGATGAAAAACTGTTTTTT.

This clonotype has more than one count but fewer than ten. The chain combines TRBV4-1 with TRBJ1-1; no definite D call. The ends were cut back, 3 bases at V and 8 bases at J, with 16 bases in the middle. Germline V gene data show CDR1 as MGHRA and CDR2 as YSYEKL. The CDR3 is made up of 14 amino acids. The CDR3 is CASSHPSPAGEAFF. CDR3 coding DNA: TGCGCCAGCAGCCATCCCTCCCCAGCGGGAGAAGCTTTCTTT.

This clonotype was counted at least ten times. This rearrangement joins TRBV7-9 to TRBJ2-6; D is unclear. CDR3 length equals 14 residues. Germline CDR1 and CDR2: SEHNR and FQNEAQ (reference sequence). The V gene lost 4 bases and the J gene lost 0 bases, with 4 bases spanning the gap. CDR3 protein: CASSWSSGANVLTF. CDR3 sequence (DNA): TGTGCCAGCAGCTGGAGCTCTGGGGCCAACGTCCTGACTTTC.

The gene calls are TRBV20-1 and TRBJ2-4; 7 bases match TRBD1. The better agreement between TRBJ2-5 and the DNA end casts doubt on the J call. Germline V gene lookup returns CDR1 DFQATT and CDR2 SNEGSKA (reference sequence). The CDR3 is made up of 14 amino acids. The chain's CDR3 is CSAAAGGFEETQYF. In nucleotides, the CDR3 is TGCAGTGCAGCGGCAGGGGGATTTGAGGAGACCCAGTACTTC.

The J gene is TRBJ2-2, the V gene TRBV6-2 or TRBV6-3; D assignment may be TRBD1 or TRBD2 (5 bases each). Trimming stripped 7 bases from V and 4 bases from J, with 22 bases between. In germline, CDR1 is MNHEY, CDR2 SVGEGT. The CDR3 totals 17 residues. This CDR3 reads CASTHTTGRELTGELFF. For the CDR3, the DNA is TGTGCCAGCACACACACTACGGGACGGGAACTCACCGGGGAGCTGTTTTTT.

The rearrangement joins TRBV6-6 to TRBJ2-3; 8 nucleotides match TRBD2. Germline CDR1 and CDR2: MNHNY and SVGAGI (reference sequence). CDR3 length: 15 amino acids. Unmatched junction bases numbered 6, after V lost 7 bases and J lost 0 bases. For the CDR3, the DNA is TGTGCCAGCACCGCGGGAGGCTCTAGCACAGATACGCAGTATTTT. This gives the protein CASTAGGSSTDTQYF.